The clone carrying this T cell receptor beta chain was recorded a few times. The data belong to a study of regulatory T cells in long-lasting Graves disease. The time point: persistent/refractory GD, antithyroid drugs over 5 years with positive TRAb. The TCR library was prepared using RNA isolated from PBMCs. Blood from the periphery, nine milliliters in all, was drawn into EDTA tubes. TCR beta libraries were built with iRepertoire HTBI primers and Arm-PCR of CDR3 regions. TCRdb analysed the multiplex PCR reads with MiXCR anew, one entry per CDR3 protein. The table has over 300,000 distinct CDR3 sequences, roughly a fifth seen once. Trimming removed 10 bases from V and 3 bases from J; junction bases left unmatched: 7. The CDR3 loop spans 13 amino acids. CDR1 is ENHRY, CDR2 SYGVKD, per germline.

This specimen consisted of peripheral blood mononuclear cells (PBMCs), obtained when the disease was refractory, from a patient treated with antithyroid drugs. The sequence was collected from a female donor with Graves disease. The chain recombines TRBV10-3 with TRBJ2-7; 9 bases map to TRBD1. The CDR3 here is CATRPGQGYEQYF. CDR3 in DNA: TGTGCCACCAGACCGGGACAGGGCTACGAGCAGTACTTC.